This T cell receptor beta chain was captured by sequencing in a study of Graves' ophthalmopathy and Graves' hyperthyroidism. Looking at the study overall: The blood sample was drawn at first diagnosis and before any treatment.

TCR beta CDR3 amplification used RNA transcripts. After a first-round RT-PCR with HTBI primers, a second-round multiplex PCR was run. TCRdb called the multiplex PCR reads again in MiXCR, with one record for every CDR3 protein. The sample carries approximately 460,000 distinct CDR3 sequences, about 15% recorded once. This clonotype has a count of ten or more. Its target is not known. The study's findings and limits: Most expanded thyroid clonotypes above 0.001 frequency also appeared in blood.

The ends were cut back, 0 bases at V and 2 bases at J, with 11 bases in the middle. The CDR3 contains 15 residues. Germline values: CDR1 LNHNV, CDR2 YYDKDF (reference sequence). This sequence was found in a woman aged 25 to 39 with Graves' ophthalmopathy. The chain is built from TRBV15 and TRBJ2-7; D call uncertain. Material: blood. The CDR3 nucleotides read TGTGCCACCAGCAGAGAAGGGCCGGCAACCTACGAGCAGTACTTC. This translates into CATSREGPATYEQYF.